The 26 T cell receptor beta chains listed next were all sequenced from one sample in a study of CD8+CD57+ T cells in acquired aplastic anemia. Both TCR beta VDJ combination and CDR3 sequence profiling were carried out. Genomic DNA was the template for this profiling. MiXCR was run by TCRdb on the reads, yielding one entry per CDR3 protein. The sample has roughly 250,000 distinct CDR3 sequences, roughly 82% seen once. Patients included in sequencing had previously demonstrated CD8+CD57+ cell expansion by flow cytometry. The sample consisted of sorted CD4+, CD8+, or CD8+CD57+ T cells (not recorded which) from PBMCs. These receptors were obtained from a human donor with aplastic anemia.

The CDR3 nucleotides read TGTGCCAGCAGTTTAGCGGGTAGCTACGGGGCCAACGAGCTGACTTTC. This encodes CASSLAGSYGANELTF. V usage is TRBV7-3 and J usage is TRBJ2-6; 7 nucleotides align to TRBD2. In germline, CDR1 is SGHTA, CDR2 FQGTGA. The V and J ends lost 6 bases and 16 bases, in that order; junction bases with no gene match: 21. CDR3 size: 16 residues.

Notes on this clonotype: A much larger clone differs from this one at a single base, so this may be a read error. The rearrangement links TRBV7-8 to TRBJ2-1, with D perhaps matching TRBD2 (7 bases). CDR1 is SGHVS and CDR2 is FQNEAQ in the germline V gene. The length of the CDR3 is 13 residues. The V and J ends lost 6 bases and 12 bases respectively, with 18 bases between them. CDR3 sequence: CASSDGGADTQFF. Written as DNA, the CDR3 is TGTGCCAGCAGTGATGGGGGGGCAGATACGCAGTTCTTC. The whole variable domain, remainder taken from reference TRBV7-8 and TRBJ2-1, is GAGVSQSPRYKVAKRGQDVALRCDPISGHVSLFWYQQALGQGPEFLTYFQNEAQLDKSGLPSDRFFAERPEGSVSTLKIQRTQQEDSAVYLCASSDGGADTQFFGPGTRLTVL.

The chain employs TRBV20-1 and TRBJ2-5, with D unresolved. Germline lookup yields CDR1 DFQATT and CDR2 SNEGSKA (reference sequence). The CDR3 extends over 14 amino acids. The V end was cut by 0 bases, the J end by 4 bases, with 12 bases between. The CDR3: CSARDRDKGETQYF. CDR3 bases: TGCAGTGCTAGAGACAGAGACAAGGGAGAGACCCAGTACTTC.

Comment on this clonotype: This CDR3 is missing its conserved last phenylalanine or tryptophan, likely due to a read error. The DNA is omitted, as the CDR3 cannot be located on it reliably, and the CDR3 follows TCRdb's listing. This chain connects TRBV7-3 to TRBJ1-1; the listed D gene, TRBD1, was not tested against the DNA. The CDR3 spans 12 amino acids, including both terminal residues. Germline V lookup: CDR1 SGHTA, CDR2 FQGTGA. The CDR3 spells CASSQGGTGSYY.

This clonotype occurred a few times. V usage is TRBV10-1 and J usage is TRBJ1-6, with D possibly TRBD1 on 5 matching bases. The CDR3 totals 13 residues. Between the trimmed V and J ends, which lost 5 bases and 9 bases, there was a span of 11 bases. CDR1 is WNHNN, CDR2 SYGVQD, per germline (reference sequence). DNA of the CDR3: TGCGCCAGCAGTTCGGGTCAGGGTTCACCCCTCCACTTT. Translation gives CASSSGQGSPLHF.

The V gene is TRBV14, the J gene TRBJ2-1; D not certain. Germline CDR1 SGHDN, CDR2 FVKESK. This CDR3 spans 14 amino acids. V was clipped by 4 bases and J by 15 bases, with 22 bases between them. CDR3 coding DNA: TGTGCCAGCAGCCCAGTGGCCTGGCTGGATGCGCCGTTCTTC. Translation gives CASSPVAWLDAPFF.

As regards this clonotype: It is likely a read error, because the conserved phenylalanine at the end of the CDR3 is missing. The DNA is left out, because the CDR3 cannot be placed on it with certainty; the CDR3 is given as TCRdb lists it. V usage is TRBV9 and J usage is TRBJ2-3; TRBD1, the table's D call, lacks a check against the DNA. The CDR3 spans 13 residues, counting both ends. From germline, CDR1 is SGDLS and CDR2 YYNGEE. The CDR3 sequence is CASSDGAGDTQEL.

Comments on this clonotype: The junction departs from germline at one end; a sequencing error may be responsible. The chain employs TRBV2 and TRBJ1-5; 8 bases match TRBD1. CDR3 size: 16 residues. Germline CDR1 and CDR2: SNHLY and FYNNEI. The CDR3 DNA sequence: TGTGCCAGCAGCGAAGGCGGGACAGGTACCACTCAGCCCCAGCATTTT. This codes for CASSEGGTGTTQPQHF.

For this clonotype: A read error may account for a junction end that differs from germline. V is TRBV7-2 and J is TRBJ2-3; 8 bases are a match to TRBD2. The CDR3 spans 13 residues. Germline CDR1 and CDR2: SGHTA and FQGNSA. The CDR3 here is CASSDAGGANHGF. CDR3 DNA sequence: TGTGCCAGCAGCGACGCGGGGGGCGCCAACCATGGTTTT.

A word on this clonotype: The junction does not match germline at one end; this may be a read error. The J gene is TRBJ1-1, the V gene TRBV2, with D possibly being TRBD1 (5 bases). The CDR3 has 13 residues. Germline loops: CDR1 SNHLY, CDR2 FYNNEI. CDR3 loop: CASSDGGNNEHFF. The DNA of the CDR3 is TGTGCCAGCAGTGATGGGGGGAACAATGAGCATTTCTTC.

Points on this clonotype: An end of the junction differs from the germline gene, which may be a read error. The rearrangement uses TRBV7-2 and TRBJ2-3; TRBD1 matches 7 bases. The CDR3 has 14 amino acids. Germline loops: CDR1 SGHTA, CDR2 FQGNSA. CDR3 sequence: CASSLDADGTAQYF. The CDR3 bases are TGTGCCAGCAGCTTAGATGCAGACGGGACAGCGCAGTACTTT.

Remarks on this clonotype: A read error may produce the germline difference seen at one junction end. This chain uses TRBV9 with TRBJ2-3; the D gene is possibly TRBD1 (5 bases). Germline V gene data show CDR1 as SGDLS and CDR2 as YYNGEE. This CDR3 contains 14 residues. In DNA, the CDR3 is TGTGCCAGCAGCCCATGGAGCGCTGGGGCCACCGTCCATTTT. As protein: CASSPWSAGATVHF.

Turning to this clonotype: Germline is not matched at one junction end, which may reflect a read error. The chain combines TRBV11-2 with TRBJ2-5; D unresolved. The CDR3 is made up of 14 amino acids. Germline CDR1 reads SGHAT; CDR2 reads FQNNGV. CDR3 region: CASSQDLGKETQYF. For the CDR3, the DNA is TGCGCCAGCAGCCAAGATTTGGGCAAAGAGACCCAGTACTTC.

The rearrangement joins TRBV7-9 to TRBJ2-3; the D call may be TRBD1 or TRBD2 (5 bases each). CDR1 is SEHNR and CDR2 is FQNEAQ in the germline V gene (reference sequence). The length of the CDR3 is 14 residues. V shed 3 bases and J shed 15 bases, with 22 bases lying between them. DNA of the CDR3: TGTGCCAGCAGCTTCGCGACGGGTCCCGGGACGACTTATTTT. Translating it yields CASSFATGPGTTYF.

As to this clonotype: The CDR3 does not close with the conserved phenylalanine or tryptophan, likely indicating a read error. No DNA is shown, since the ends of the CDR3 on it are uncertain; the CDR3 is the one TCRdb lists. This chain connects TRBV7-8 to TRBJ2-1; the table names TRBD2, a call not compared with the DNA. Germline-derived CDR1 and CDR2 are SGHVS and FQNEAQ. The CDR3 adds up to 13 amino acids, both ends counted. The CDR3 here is CASSLEGGIDTLY.

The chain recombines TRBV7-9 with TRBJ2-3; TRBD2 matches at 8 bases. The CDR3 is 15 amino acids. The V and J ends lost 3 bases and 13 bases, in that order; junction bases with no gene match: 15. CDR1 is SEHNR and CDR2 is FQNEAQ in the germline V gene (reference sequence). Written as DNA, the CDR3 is TGTGCCAGCAGCTTTGGGAGAAGCGGGGGAAACGATGAGTATTTT. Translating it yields CASSFGRSGGNDEYF.

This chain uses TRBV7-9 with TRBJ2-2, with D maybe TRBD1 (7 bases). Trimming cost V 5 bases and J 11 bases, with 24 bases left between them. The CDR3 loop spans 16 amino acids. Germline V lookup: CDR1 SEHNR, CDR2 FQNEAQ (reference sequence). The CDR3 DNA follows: TGTGCCAGCAGCCAGGGGGGCGGAAACGGTCACGATGAGCTGTTTTTT. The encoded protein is CASSQGGGNGHDELFF.

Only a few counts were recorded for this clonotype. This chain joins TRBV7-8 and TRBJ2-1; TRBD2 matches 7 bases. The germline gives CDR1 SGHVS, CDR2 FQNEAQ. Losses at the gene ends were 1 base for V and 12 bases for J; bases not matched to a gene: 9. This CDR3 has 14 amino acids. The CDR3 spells CASSLGGGPDTQFF. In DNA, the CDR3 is TGTGCCAGCAGCTTAGGGGGAGGGCCCGATACGCAGTTCTTC.

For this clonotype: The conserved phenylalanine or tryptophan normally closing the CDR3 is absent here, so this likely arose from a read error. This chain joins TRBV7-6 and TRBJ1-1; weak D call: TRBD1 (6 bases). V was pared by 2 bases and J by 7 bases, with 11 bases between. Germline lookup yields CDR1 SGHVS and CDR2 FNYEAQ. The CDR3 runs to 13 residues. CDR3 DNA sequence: TGTGCCAGCAGCTTAACTACAGGGAGTGAAGCTTTCTAT. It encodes CASSLTTGSEAFY.

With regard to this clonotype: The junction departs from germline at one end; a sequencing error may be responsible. CDR3 in amino acids: CASSGGGSRNHHHF. DNA of the CDR3: TGTGCCAGCAGCGGAGGCGGCTCGAGAAATCACCACCACTTC. The V call is TRBV9, the J call TRBJ2-5; D gene ambiguous. CDR1 and CDR2 (germline): SGDLS, YYNGEE. CDR3 size: 14 residues.

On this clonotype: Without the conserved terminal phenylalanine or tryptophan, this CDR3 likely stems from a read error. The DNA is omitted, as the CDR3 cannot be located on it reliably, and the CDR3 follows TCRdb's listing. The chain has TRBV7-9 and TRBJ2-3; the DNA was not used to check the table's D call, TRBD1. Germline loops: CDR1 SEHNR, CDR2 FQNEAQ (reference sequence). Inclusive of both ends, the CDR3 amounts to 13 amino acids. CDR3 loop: CASGDGGTDTKDV.

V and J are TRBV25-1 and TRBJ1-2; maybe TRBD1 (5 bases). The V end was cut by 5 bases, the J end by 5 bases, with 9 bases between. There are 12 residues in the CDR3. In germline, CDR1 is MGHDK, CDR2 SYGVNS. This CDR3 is CASSYDSYGYTF. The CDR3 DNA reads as TGTGCCAGCAGTTACGACAGTTATGGCTACACCTTC.

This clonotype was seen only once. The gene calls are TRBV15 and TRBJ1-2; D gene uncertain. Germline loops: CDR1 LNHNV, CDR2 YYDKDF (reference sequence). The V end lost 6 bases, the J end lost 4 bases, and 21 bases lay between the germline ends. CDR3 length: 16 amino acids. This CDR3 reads CATRDTGYGQSYGYTF. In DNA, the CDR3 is TGTGCCACCAGAGATACGGGGTATGGGCAGTCCTATGGCTACACCTTC.

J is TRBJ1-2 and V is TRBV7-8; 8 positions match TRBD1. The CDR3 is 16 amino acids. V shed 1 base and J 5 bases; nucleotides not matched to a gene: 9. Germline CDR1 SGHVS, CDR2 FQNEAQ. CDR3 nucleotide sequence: TGTGCCAGCAGCTTAGACCAATGGACAGGGCTTTATGGCTACACCTTC. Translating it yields CASSLDQWTGLYGYTF. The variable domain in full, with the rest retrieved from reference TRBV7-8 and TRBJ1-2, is GAGVSQSPRYKVAKRGQDVALRCDPISGHVSLFWYQQALGQGPEFLTYFQNEAQLDKSGLPSDRFFAERPEGSVSTLKIQRTQQEDSAVYLCASSLDQWTGLYGYTFGSGTRLTVV.

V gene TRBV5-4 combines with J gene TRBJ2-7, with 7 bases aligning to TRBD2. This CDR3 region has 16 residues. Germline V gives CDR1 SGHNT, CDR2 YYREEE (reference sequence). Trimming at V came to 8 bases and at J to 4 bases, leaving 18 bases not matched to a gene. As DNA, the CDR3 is TGTGCCAGTAGTGTAGCTAGGGGCGGGAGTGGGTACGAGCAGTACGTC. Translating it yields CASSVARGGSGYEQYV.

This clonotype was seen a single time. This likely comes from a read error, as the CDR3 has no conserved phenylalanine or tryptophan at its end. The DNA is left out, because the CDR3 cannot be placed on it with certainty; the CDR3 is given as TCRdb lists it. CDR3 loop: CASNAVGAVEYV. V is TRBV7-9 and J is TRBJ2-5; the tabulated D call, TRBD1, remains unverified against the DNA. Germline V CDR1 and CDR2: SEHNR, FQNEAQ (reference sequence). Inclusive of both ends, the CDR3 amounts to 12 amino acids.